This T cell receptor beta chain was retrieved from a study of T cell responses to AZD1222 COVID-19 vaccine. Points from the study as a whole: The study found vaccine-associated CD4 TCRs spanning spike, dominant at 160-218 and 743-854.

A note on this clone: The target antigen is unknown.

Germline CDR1 and CDR2: MNHEY and SVGAGI. Trimming left V 0 bases short and J 4 bases short, with 5 bases between. The CDR3 is 13 amino acids. Profiling relied on immunoSEQ multiplex PCR, and the TCRdb table lists in-frame clones only, not all of them. Altogether around 120,000 clones are present, 75% to 90% being singletons, with the ten largest covering about 1.5%. The chain recombines TRBV6-5 with TRBJ2-3; D is unresolved. The receptor was isolated from an adult in good health. This specimen consisted of peripheral blood, obtained on day 0 of AZD1222 vaccination. CDR3 sequence: CASSYSRPDTQYF. CDR3 in DNA: TGTGCCAGCAGTTACTCGCGCCCAGATACGCAGTATTTT.